Shown below are 18 T cell receptor beta chains from a single sample sequenced in a study of T cells in Graves' hyperthyroidism and ophthalmopathy. Researchers took RNA transcripts and amplified the TCR beta CDR3 regions from them. The primer set for the first-round RT-PCR of the TCR CDR3 was HTBI. TCRdb called the multiplex PCR reads again in MiXCR, with one record for every CDR3 protein. The table has 660,000 or so distinct CDR3 sequences, about 45% seen once; the top ten hold less than 9%. Sequencing was carried out using peripheral blood or thyroid tissue (not recorded which). The receptor set was obtained from an adult man with Graves' disease, either hyperthyroidism or ophthalmopathy (not recorded which).

This chain uses TRBV6-5 with TRBJ2-2; D possibly matches TRBD1 or TRBD2 (5 bases each). Germline V gene data show CDR1 as MNHEY and CDR2 as SVGAGI. CDR3 length: 15 amino acids. V shed 7 bases and J shed 10 bases, with 22 bases lying between them. The CDR3 sequence: CASTELGRRLEELFF. CDR3 DNA: TGTGCCAGCACTGAGCTGGGACGGCGGCTCGAGGAGCTGTTTTTT.

V gene TRBV7-9 combines with J gene TRBJ1-1; TRBD1 matches 7 bases. The ends lost 2 bases at V and 1 base at J; junction bases unmatched: 7. Germline V gene lookup returns CDR1 SEHNR and CDR2 FQNEAQ (reference sequence). This CDR3 has 16 residues. The CDR3 sequence: CASSLRPQGPNTEAFF. The CDR3 bases are TGTGCCAGCAGCTTACGACCACAGGGGCCGAACACTGAAGCTTTCTTT.

This clonotype has a count of ten or more. CDR3 residues: CASSLELQGDEQYF. CDR3 in DNA: TGTGCCAGCAGCTTAGAACTACAGGGAGACGAGCAGTACTTC. This sequence joins TRBV7-9 and TRBJ2-7, with D maybe TRBD1 (6 bases). Deletions cut 1 base from V and 5 bases from J, with 12 bases between. The V gene's germline CDR1 is SEHNR and CDR2 FQNEAQ (reference sequence). The CDR3 runs to 14 residues.

This clonotype was found many times. The chain has TRBV29-1 and TRBJ1-2; TRBD1 might be the D (5 bases). Trimming left V 3 bases short and J 8 bases short, with 16 bases between. The CDR3 consists of 13 residues. CDR1 is SQVTM, CDR2 ANQGSEA, per germline. For the CDR3, the DNA is TGCAGCGTTGAGAGGGACCGACTTCGAGGCTACACCTTC. The encoded protein is CSVERDRLRGYTF.

This clonotype was recorded once. V gene TRBV7-9 combines with J gene TRBJ1-4; 8 bases agree with TRBD1. The ends lost 5 bases at V and 4 bases at J; junction bases unmatched: 18. Germline V gives CDR1 SEHNR, CDR2 FQNEAQ (reference sequence). The CDR3 extends over 19 amino acids. CDR3 loop: CASSIIGTGPGPNNEKLFF. CDR3 nucleotide sequence: TGTGCCAGCAGCATAATCGGGACAGGCCCAGGTCCTAATAATGAAAAACTGTTTTTT. The full variable domain, its missing parts supplied by reference TRBV7-9 and TRBJ1-4, is DTGVSQNPRHKITKRGQNVTFRCDPISEHNRLYWYRQTLGQGPEFLTYFQNEAQLEKSRLLSDRFSAERPKGSFSTLEIQRTEQGDSAMYLCASSIIGTGPGPNNEKLFFGSGTQLSVL.

This rearrangement joins TRBV6-5 to TRBJ1-6, with D possibly matching TRBD1 (5 bases). This CDR3 spans 16 amino acids. Trimming took 0 bases from V and 5 from J, leaving 11 bases between them. Germline V lookup: CDR1 MNHEY, CDR2 SVGAGI. CDR3 region: CASSYSWTLNNSPLHF. The DNA for the CDR3 is TGTGCCAGCAGTTACTCCTGGACACTGAATAATTCACCCCTCCACTTT.

The V gene is TRBV7-8, the J gene TRBJ1-5, with D perhaps TRBD1 (6 bases). CDR1 and CDR2 (germline): SGHVS, FQNEAQ. Trimming left V 4 bases short and J 0 bases short, with 13 bases between. The CDR3 runs to 16 residues. The CDR3 nucleotides read TGTGCCAGCAGCTACTGGGGGCGATATAGCAATCAGCCCCAGCATTTT. This sequence encodes CASSYWGRYSNQPQHF.

The chain joins TRBV11-2 to TRBJ1-1; 8 bases line up with TRBD1. The CDR3 contains 15 residues. CDR1 SGHAT and CDR2 FQNNGV come from the germline V gene. With 5 bases clipped from V and 0 bases from J, the junction kept 5 bases outside the gene matches. The CDR3 sequence is CASSGDRLMNTEAFF. The CDR3 DNA reads TGTGCCAGCAGCGGGGACAGGCTGATGAACACTGAAGCTTTCTTT.

The chain is built from TRBV5-1 and TRBJ1-6; a possible D gene is TRBD1 (5 bases). Germline CDR1 and CDR2: SGHRS and YFSETQ. This CDR3 comprises 14 residues. V lost 1 base and J lost 9, with 11 bases in between. The CDR3 nucleotides read TGCGCCAGCAGCTTGTTGGGGGATGTTTCACCCCTCCACTTT. Translation gives CASSLLGDVSPLHF.

The rearrangement uses TRBV6-5 and TRBJ1-6; D uncertain. The CDR3 runs to 13 residues. Trimming pared 1 base from V and 8 bases from J, leaving 6 bases between. Germline CDR1 is MNHEY and CDR2 is SVGAGI. In DNA form, the CDR3 reads TGTGCCAGCAGTTACTTGAGGGATTCACCCCTCCACTTT. Residues: CASSYLRDSPLHF.

The chain uses TRBV7-3 and TRBJ1-5; 10 bases map to TRBD1. Germline trimming cut 8 bases from V and 0 bases from J; bases unmatched to any gene: 4. The CDR3 is 15 residues long. Germline V gene lookup returns CDR1 SGHTA and CDR2 FQGTGA. CDR3 nucleotides: TGTGCCAGCGGGGGACAGGGGATTAGCAATCAGCCCCAGCATTTT. This encodes CASGGQGISNQPQHF.

This clonotype occurred once. The chain recombines TRBV29-1 with TRBJ2-7; TRBD2 matches at 8 bases. This CDR3 has 12 amino acids. J was trimmed by 6 bases and V by 5 bases; bases with no gene match: 6. The V gene's germline CDR1 is SQVTM and CDR2 ANQGSEA. The CDR3 DNA sequence: TGCAGCGTTCAAGCGGGAGAGGGCGAGCAGTACTTC. Translation gives CSVQAGEGEQYF.

This clonotype was recorded many times. The chain combines TRBV6-6 with TRBJ1-2; maybe TRBD1 (5 bases). There are 14 residues in the CDR3. Per germline, CDR1 MNHNY and CDR2 SVGAGI (reference sequence). The V and J ends lost 5 bases and 2 bases respectively, with 12 bases between them. CDR3 region: CASSNFDRNYGYTF. CDR3 DNA: TGTGCCAGCAGTAACTTTGACAGAAACTATGGCTACACCTTC.

This clonotype was found many times. V and J are TRBV2 and TRBJ1-6; the D is unclear. The CDR3 spans 15 residues. The V end was cut by 6 bases, the J end by 10 bases, with 19 bases between. Germline assignment: CDR1 SNHLY and CDR2 FYNNEI. The CDR3 DNA sequence: TGTGCCAGCAGCTTTAACCTCGTCGCGGGCTCACCCCTCCACTTT. This codes for CASSFNLVAGSPLHF.

Only a few counts were recorded for this clonotype. The chain joins TRBV7-8 to TRBJ1-5; 9 bases are a match to TRBD1. Trimming at V came to 1 base and at J to 6 bases, leaving 19 bases not matched to a gene. Germline V CDR1 and CDR2: SGHVS, FQNEAQ. The CDR3 has 20 residues. DNA of the CDR3: TGTGCCAGCAGCTTAGGTGGAGGACAGGGGTTTCTTGAGCTCGGTCAGCCCCAGCATTTT. It is translated as CASSLGGGQGFLELGQPQHF.

Turning to this clonotype: The junction does not match germline at one end; this may be a read error. The rearrangement uses TRBV2 and TRBJ1-2; maybe TRBD1 (6 bases). The CDR3 runs to 12 residues. The V gene's germline CDR1 is SNHLY and CDR2 FYNNEI. The CDR3 loop reads CASSLGSGESAF. CDR3 DNA: TGTGCCAGCAGCCTAGGATCAGGGGAGTCAGCCTTC.

V gene TRBV20-1 combines with J gene TRBJ2-2; TRBD2 matches 10 bases. Germline V lookup: CDR1 DFQATT, CDR2 SNEGSKA (reference sequence). V was clipped by 3 bases and J by 7 bases; unmatched bases: 11. This CDR3 has 16 amino acids. CDR3 sequence reads: CSARRGLAGADGELFF. In DNA form, the CDR3 reads TGCAGTGCTAGGCGGGGGCTAGCGGGAGCGGACGGGGAGCTGTTTTTT.

Note on this clonotype: With a much larger clone just one base away, this may be a read error. V gene TRBV10-1 combines with J gene TRBJ2-7, with D unclear. Per germline, CDR1 WNHNN and CDR2 SYGVQD (reference sequence). The CDR3 has 13 residues. CDR3 loop: CASSPGGLYEQCF. The CDR3 region has the DNA TGCGCCAGCAGCCCGGGTGGGCTCTACGAGCAGTGCTTC.